A selection of T cell receptor beta chains follows, all from one sample in a study of naive and memory T cell subsets. TCRdb reanalysed the UMI-ligation and nested PCR reads using MiXCR and keeps one entry per CDR3 protein. Counted here are 150,000 or so distinct CDR3 sequences, around 15% occurring once; the ten biggest clones make up around 0.14%. The sample was naive CD4+ T cells from blood. These receptors were obtained from a human donor in good health. Both conserved end residues are part of each CDR3. D genes are given only for firm matches. Clone size appears in some rows only: once, few, many, or a class for an expanded clone.

j_call,d_call,v_call,clone_size,cdr3_aa,cdr3_nt
TRBJ2-6,-,TRBV7-2,-,CASSERNSGANVLTF,TGTGCCAGCAGCGAAAGAAACTCTGGGGCCAACGTCCTGACTTTC
TRBJ2-5,TRBD2,TRBV18,many,CASSRPGLVRETQYF,TGTGCCAGCTCACGTCCGGGACTAGTCCGCGAGACCCAGTACTTC
TRBJ2-6,-,TRBV20-1,-,CSAPDPGANVLTF,TGCAGTGCTCCGGACCCTGGGGCCAACGTCCTGACTTTC
TRBJ2-7,-,TRBV5-1,few,CASSLAGLGSEQYF,TGCGCCAGCAGCTTGGCAGGGCTGGGGAGCGAGCAGTACTTC
TRBJ2-7,TRBD1,TRBV6-5,few,CASSYSRTGGHEQYF,TGTGCCAGCAGTTACTCCCGGACAGGGGGTCACGAGCAGTACTTC
TRBJ2-2,TRBD1,TRBV19,few,CASSVYRGENTGELFF,TGTGCCAGTAGTGTCTACAGGGGTGAGAACACCGGGGAGCTGTTTTTT
TRBJ2-6,-,TRBV28,-,CASSDHTGSSGANVLTF,TGTGCCAGCAGCGATCATACAGGGAGCTCTGGGGCCAACGTCCTGACTTTC
TRBJ1-5,-,TRBV27,few,CASSLSLGTGRSSQPQHF,TGTGCCAGCAGTTTATCGTTGGGGACCGGTCGGTCTTCACAGCCCCAGCATTTT
TRBJ2-2,-,TRBV3-1,-,CASSASSNTGELFF,TGTGCCAGCAGCGCCTCGTCGAACACCGGGGAGCTGTTTTTT
TRBJ2-7,-,TRBV18,few,CASSPRPGVYEQYF,TGTGCCAGCTCACCGCGCCCAGGGGTTTACGAGCAGTACTTC